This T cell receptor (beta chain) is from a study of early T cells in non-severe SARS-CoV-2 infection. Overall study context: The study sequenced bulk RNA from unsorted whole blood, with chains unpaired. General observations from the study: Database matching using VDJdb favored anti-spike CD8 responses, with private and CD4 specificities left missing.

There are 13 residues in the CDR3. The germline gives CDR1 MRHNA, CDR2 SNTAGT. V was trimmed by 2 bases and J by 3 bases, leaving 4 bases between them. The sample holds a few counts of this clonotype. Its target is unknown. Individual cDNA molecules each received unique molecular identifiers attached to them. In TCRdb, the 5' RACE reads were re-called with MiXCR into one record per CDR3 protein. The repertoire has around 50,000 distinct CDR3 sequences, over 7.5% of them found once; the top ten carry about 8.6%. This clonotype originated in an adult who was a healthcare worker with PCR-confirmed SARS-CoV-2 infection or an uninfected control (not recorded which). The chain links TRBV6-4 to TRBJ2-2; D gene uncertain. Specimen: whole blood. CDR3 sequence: CASSDRDTGELFF. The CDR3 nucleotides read TGTGCCAGCAGTGACAGGGACACCGGGGAGCTGTTTTTT.